The 27 T cell receptor beta chains in this list originate from one sample, sequenced in a study of T cell responses to AZD1222 COVID-19 vaccine. Repertoires were generated with immunoSEQ multiplex PCR, while TCRdb's copy carries only in-frame clones and drops some. The data show about 120,000 clones, about nine tenths seen once. The sequencing here drew on peripheral blood, taken 28 days after the second AZD1222 dose. Receptors originate from an adult who received the AZD1222 COVID-19 vaccine.

This sequence joins TRBV15 and TRBJ2-1; weak D call: TRBD2 (6 bases). V lost 8 bases and J lost 0, with 14 bases in between. CDR1 LNHNV and CDR2 YYDKDF come from the germline V gene (reference sequence). The CDR3 has 15 amino acids. CDR3 region: CATESRLGSYNEQFF. The CDR3 nucleotides are TGTGCCACCGAATCCAGACTAGGCTCCTACAATGAGCAGTTCTTC.

V usage is TRBV30 and J usage is TRBJ1-2, with 7 bases matching TRBD1. The germline gives CDR1 GTSNPN, CDR2 SVGIG (reference sequence). CDR3 length equals 14 residues. V lost 4 bases, J lost 4 bases, and 9 bases stayed unmatched. This CDR3 reads CAWNRYTGAYGYTF. The CDR3, as DNA: TGTGCCTGGAACCGATACACAGGGGCCTATGGCTACACCTTC.

The table lists this clone with a count of one. V and J are TRBV5-4 and TRBJ1-4; 8 bases are shared with TRBD1. From germline, CDR1 is SGHNT and CDR2 YYREEE (reference sequence). The length of the CDR3 is 13 residues. The V gene end was trimmed by 10 bases and the J gene end by 4 bases; junction bases not matched to a gene: 6. CDR3 in DNA: TGTGCCTACAGGACAGGGCTTAATGAAAAACTGTTTTTT. It yields the protein CAYRTGLNEKLFF.

This chain joins TRBV12-5 and TRBJ2-7; the D gene is possibly TRBD1 (6 bases). From germline, CDR1 is LGHNT and CDR2 FRNRAP. This CDR3 comprises 14 residues. The V and J ends lost 1 base and 5 bases respectively, with 12 bases between them. CDR3 loop: CASGLDVGAHEQYF. The CDR3 DNA is TGTGCTAGTGGTTTGGATGTGGGGGCTCACGAGCAGTACTTC.

The J gene is TRBJ2-5, the V gene TRBV10-1, with D maybe TRBD2 (5 bases). The germline gives CDR1 WNHNN, CDR2 SYGVQD (reference sequence). The CDR3 contains 10 residues. The CDR3 is CLEGEETQYF. Written as DNA, the CDR3 is TGCCTTGAGGGCGAAGAGACCCAGTACTTC.

The chain employs TRBV3-1 (or the pseudogene TRBV3-2) and TRBJ1-5; D is uncertain. Between the trimmed V and J ends, which lost 1 base and 12 bases, there was a span of 13 bases. This CDR3 is built from 13 residues. The germline gives CDR1 LGHDT, CDR2 YNNKEL (reference sequence). The CDR3 coding sequence is TGTGCCAGCAGCCAAGCGTTGGGAAGGCGCCAGCATTTT. This translates into CASSQALGRRQHF.

The J gene is TRBJ1-5, the V gene TRBV11-3; D unresolved. This CDR3 region has 16 residues. Between the trimmed V and J ends, which lost 1 base and 2 bases, there was a span of 12 bases. The germline V gene has CDR1 SGHNT and CDR2 YENEEA. CDR3 sequence (DNA): TGTGCCAGCAGCTTAGGCAGAAGCATGGGCAATCAGCCCCAGCATTTT. It is translated as CASSLGRSMGNQPQHF.

This rearrangement joins TRBV18 to TRBJ1-4; unclear D gene. The CDR3 runs 13 residues. The V end was cut by 8 bases, the J end by 10 bases, with 17 bases between. Looked up from germline, CDR1 is KGHSH and CDR2 is LQKENI. CDR3 sequence (DNA): TGTGCCAGCGCCTCCGGGCCTCTGGGAAAACTGTTTTTT. Residues: CASASGPLGKLFF.

The chain is built from TRBV7-2 and TRBJ1-2; a possible D gene is TRBD1 (5 bases). The CDR3 is 16 residues long. Trimming took off 3 bases at V and 4 bases at J, with 18 bases between the two ends. Germline lookup yields CDR1 SGHTA and CDR2 FQGNSA. The CDR3 bases are TGTGCCAGCAGCTTTGGGGGGGTAGCGTCTCGCTATGGCTACACCTTC. Amino acid sequence: CASSFGGVASRYGYTF.

The rearrangement joins TRBV15 to TRBJ2-5; 7 bases fit TRBD2. CDR1 is LNHNV, CDR2 YYDKDF, per germline (reference sequence). This CDR3 has 18 amino acids. With V trimmed by 1 base and J by 3 bases, 14 bases remained unmatched. In DNA form, the CDR3 reads TGTGCCACCAGCAGAGGCCGGTCCCGACTAGCTACAGAAGAGACCCAGTACTTC. As protein: CATSRGRSRLATEETQYF.

This sequence joins TRBV28 and TRBJ1-2; D uncertain. The CDR3 is 12 residues long. V lost 6 bases and J lost 7, with 12 bases in between. In germline, CDR1 is MDHEN, CDR2 SYDVKM. In DNA form, the CDR3 reads TGTGCCAGCAGCCCCCGGGTGCGTGGCTACACCTTC. This translates into CASSPRVRGYTF.

The V gene is TRBV19, the J gene TRBJ1-5; 8 bases are a match to TRBD1. CDR3 size: 17 residues. Trimming removed 1 base from V and 2 bases from J; junction bases left unmatched: 7. CDR1 is LNHDA, CDR2 SQIVND, per germline (reference sequence). CDR3 in DNA: TGTGCCAGTAGTATAGCTGGTGCAGGGGGCGGCAATCAGCCCCAGCATTTT. As protein: CASSIAGAGGGNQPQHF.

The chain employs TRBV19 and TRBJ1-5, with 8 bases that match TRBD1. Germline values: CDR1 LNHDA, CDR2 SQIVND (reference sequence). V trimming: 6 bases; J trimming: 2 bases; junction bases outside the gene matches: 9. The CDR3 is 16 amino acids. This CDR3 reads CASSRPGTGRNQPQHF. CDR3 in DNA: TGTGCCAGTAGCCGCCCCGGGACAGGACGCAATCAGCCCCAGCATTTT.

The chain has TRBV5-1 and TRBJ1-4; D unresolved. The germline CDR1 and CDR2 sequences are SGHRS and YFSETQ. The V gene lost 1 base and the J gene lost 2 bases, with 6 bases spanning the gap. The CDR3 has 14 amino acids. The CDR3 sequence: CASSLTPTNEKLFF. The CDR3 nucleotides read TGCGCCAGCAGCTTGACACCTACTAATGAAAAACTGTTTTTT.

This clone was picked up one time. The chain has TRBV5-6 and TRBJ2-5; D is unresolved. This CDR3 is 13 amino acids long. Deletions cut 5 bases from V and 1 base from J, with 9 bases between. Germline V gene sequence: CDR1 SGHDT, CDR2 YYEEEE. CDR3 loop: CASSPIFQETQYF. CDR3 bases: TGTGCCAGCAGTCCAATATTCCAAGAGACCCAGTACTTC.

This clone came up a few times. The chain has TRBV4-1 and TRBJ2-7; tentative D call: TRBD2 (5 bases). Germline assignment: CDR1 MGHRA and CDR2 YSYEKL. V was cut by 0 bases and J by 4 bases, with 7 bases left in between. The CDR3 is 13 amino acids. Here the CDR3 reads CASSQEGSYEQYF. The CDR3 DNA sequence: TGCGCCAGCAGCCAAGAAGGGAGTTACGAGCAGTACTTC.

This chain uses TRBV19 with TRBJ2-7; perhaps TRBD1 as D (5 bases). CDR3 length equals 13 residues. Germline V gene lookup returns CDR1 LNHDA and CDR2 SQIVND (reference sequence). Between the trimmed V and J ends, which lost 3 bases and 4 bases, there was a span of 10 bases. The CDR3 DNA is TGTGCCAGTAGTATTGACAGAGATTACGAGCAGTACTTC. Translating gives CASSIDRDYEQYF.

The DNA for the CDR3 is TGCGCCAGCAGCGTTCGGACGGGAGGTAATCAGCCCCAGCATTTT. Protein: CASSVRTGGNQPQHF. The chain couples TRBV4-1 to TRBJ1-5; D call uncertain. Trimming removed 5 bases from V and 4 bases from J, with 15 bases in between. Germline lookup yields CDR1 MGHRA and CDR2 YSYEKL. This CDR3 comprises 15 residues.

The rearrangement joins TRBV18 to TRBJ1-2, with 8 bases aligning to TRBD1. The CDR3 is 15 residues long. Germline V gene lookup returns CDR1 KGHSH and CDR2 LQKENI. The V and J ends lost 3 bases and 5 bases, in that order; junction bases with no gene match: 8. CDR3 bases: TGTGCCAGCTCACCGATAGACAGGGGTCGGTATGGCTACACCTTC. Its protein product is CASSPIDRGRYGYTF.

The V gene is TRBV4-3, the J gene TRBJ1-4, with 7 bases aligning to TRBD1. The CDR3 contains 16 residues. CDR1 is LGHNA and CDR2 is YSLEER in the germline V gene. The junction had 5 bases not matched to a gene; V was cut back by 4 bases and J by 0 bases. Here the CDR3 DNA reads TGCGCCAGCAGCCGACTTCAGGGGGCAACTAATGAAAAACTGTTTTTT. Protein sequence: CASSRLQGATNEKLFF.

The count of this clone is one. The V call is TRBV6-4, the J call TRBJ1-2; 9 bases align to TRBD1. This CDR3 has 20 residues. Germline lookup yields CDR1 MRHNA and CDR2 SNTAGT. Trimming removed 0 bases from V and 4 bases from J; junction bases left unmatched: 18. DNA for the CDR3: TGTGCCAGCAGTGACTCTTTTTCCAAATCTGGGGGACAGGGTGCCTATGGCTACACCTTC. Residues: CASSDSFSKSGGQGAYGYTF.

The gene calls are TRBV7-9 and TRBJ1-6; D is unresolved. Trimming stripped 0 bases from V and 10 bases from J, with 4 bases between. The CDR3 length is 12 residues. Germline assignment: CDR1 SEHNR and CDR2 FQNEAQ (reference sequence). CDR3: CASSLAGSPLHF. CDR3 nucleotide sequence: TGTGCCAGCAGCTTAGCGGGGTCACCCCTCCACTTT.

The gene calls are TRBV5-1 and TRBJ1-1, with D hard to call. In germline, CDR1 is SGHRS, CDR2 YFSETQ. V shed 3 bases and J shed 2 bases, with 17 bases lying between them. The CDR3 has 16 amino acids. The CDR3, as DNA: TGCGCCAGCAGCTCGACCCCCGCGGGAACCAACACTGAAGCTTTCTTT. It codes for CASSSTPAGTNTEAFF.

This clone was picked up a small number of times. J is TRBJ1-2 and V is TRBV30; no reliable D call. The germline V and J ends were trimmed by 0 bases and 7 bases, with 12 bases remaining between them. Looked up from germline, CDR1 is GTSNPN and CDR2 is SVGIG (reference sequence). The CDR3 loop spans 13 amino acids. The DNA of the CDR3 is TGTGCCTGGAGTGTACTCGGGTTCGCTGGCTACACCTTC. Its protein is CAWSVLGFAGYTF.

The genes are TRBV3-1 (or the pseudogene TRBV3-2) and TRBJ1-1; D not resolved. This CDR3 spans 18 amino acids. V lost 0 bases to trimming and J lost 3 bases, with 20 bases between them. Germline CDR1 reads LGHDT; CDR2 reads YNNKEL (reference sequence). CDR3 loop: CASSQDLALEVRYTEAFF. The CDR3 bases are TGTGCCAGCAGCCAAGATCTAGCGCTCGAGGTTAGGTACACTGAAGCTTTCTTT.

V gene TRBV3-1 (or the pseudogene TRBV3-2) combines with J gene TRBJ1-3; tentative D call: TRBD1 (5 bases). The germline V gene has CDR1 LGHDT and CDR2 YNNKEL (reference sequence). The CDR3 is 14 residues long. The germline V and J ends were trimmed by 4 bases and 0 bases, with 7 bases remaining between them. The CDR3 region is CASSLGDSGNTIYF. The CDR3 nucleotides are TGTGCCAGCAGCCTGGGGGACTCTGGAAACACCATATATTTT.

The chain couples TRBV5-1 to TRBJ1-2; 7 bases line up with TRBD1. The J segment lost 2 bases and the V segment lost 4 bases, leaving 8 bases of the junction unmatched. Per the germline V gene, CDR1 is SGHRS and CDR2 is YFSETQ. The CDR3 extends over 15 amino acids. The CDR3 DNA reads as TGCGCCAGCAGCCCAGTTCAGGGGGAAAACTATGGCTACACCTTC. This sequence encodes CASSPVQGENYGYTF.